These 8 T cell receptor beta chains were all obtained from the same sample, sequenced in a study of T cell responses to AZD1222 COVID-19 vaccine. Sequenced by immunoSEQ multiplex PCR; TCRdb stores in-frame clones only, minus some. The sample includes roughly 140,000 clones, around 90% seen only once; the top ten take less than 3.5%. The sequencing here drew on peripheral blood, taken 28 days after the second AZD1222 dose. The receptors stem from an adult who received the AZD1222 COVID-19 vaccine.

The V call is TRBV5-1, the J call TRBJ1-3; no reliable D call. The CDR3 extends over 15 amino acids. CDR1 SGHRS and CDR2 YFSETQ come from the germline V gene. Trimming cost V 0 bases and J 0 bases, with 7 bases left between them. Here the CDR3 reads CASSLDRTSGNTIYF. DNA for the CDR3: TGCGCCAGCAGCTTGGATCGCACCTCTGGAAACACCATATATTTT.

This chain links TRBV19 with TRBJ1-1, with D perhaps TRBD1 (6 bases). Trimming pared 6 bases from V and 1 base from J, leaving 21 bases between. This CDR3 has 17 residues. Germline assignment: CDR1 LNHDA and CDR2 SQIVND (reference sequence). CDR3 residues: CASRLPRGGSGNTEAFF. The CDR3 coding sequence is TGTGCCAGTAGACTCCCTAGAGGGGGGAGTGGGAACACTGAAGCTTTCTTT.

This chain connects TRBV12-3 or TRBV12-4 to TRBJ2-3; D gene unclear. V lost 0 bases to trimming and J lost 6 bases, with 7 bases between them. The CDR3 has 13 residues. The CDR3 region is CASSLAVADTQYF. CDR3 coding DNA: TGTGCCAGCAGTTTAGCGGTGGCGGATACGCAGTATTTT.

The gene calls are TRBV3-1 (or the pseudogene TRBV3-2) and TRBJ2-5; TRBD2 matches at 11 bases. V shed 1 base and J 2 bases; nucleotides not matched to a gene: 3. CDR3 length equals 16 residues. CDR1 LGHDT and CDR2 YNNKEL come from the germline V gene (reference sequence). The CDR3 nucleotides read TGTGCCAGCAGCCAAGGGACTAGCGGGTATCAAGAGACCCAGTACTTC. Translating gives CASSQGTSGYQETQYF.

The chain has TRBV10-2 and TRBJ1-5; 7 bases match TRBD1. This CDR3 contains 13 residues. Trimming removed 7 bases from V and 6 bases from J; junction bases left unmatched: 6. CDR1 is WSHSY and CDR2 is SAAADI in the germline V gene. CDR3 coding DNA: TGCGCCAGCACAAGGGGGCCTAGTCAGCCCCAGCATTTT. The encoded protein is CASTRGPSQPQHF.

The chain combines TRBV27 with TRBJ1-4; a possible D gene is TRBD1 (6 bases). V shed 5 bases and J shed 5 bases, with 15 bases lying between them. CDR1 MNHEY and CDR2 SMNVEV come from the germline V gene (reference sequence). This CDR3 is 15 amino acids long. The CDR3 DNA is TGTGCCAGCAGTGACGAGACAGGAGAGAATGAAAAACTGTTTTTT. Translated, it gives CASSDETGENEKLFF. Complete variable domain (other parts from reference TRBV27 and TRBJ1-4): EAQVTQNPRYLITVTGKKLTVTCSQNMNHEYMSWYRQDPGLGLRQIYYSMNVEVTDKGDVPEGYKVSRKEKRNFPLILESPSPNQTSLYFCASSDETGENEKLFFGSGTQLSVL.

The V and J genes are TRBV28 and TRBJ2-2, with D uncertain. CDR1 MDHEN and CDR2 SYDVKM come from the germline V gene. V shed 3 bases and J shed 0 bases, with 8 bases lying between them. CDR3 size: 15 residues. The CDR3 coding sequence is TGTGCCAGCAGTTTCATGGGTGCGAACACCGGGGAGCTGTTTTTT. It encodes CASSFMGANTGELFF.

The chain recombines TRBV29-1 with TRBJ2-2; 15 bases map to TRBD2. Germline CDR1 SQVTM, CDR2 ANQGSEA. The V segment lost 7 bases and the J segment 0 bases; nucleotides outside the gene matches: 9. The length of the CDR3 is 18 residues. Here the CDR3 DNA reads TGCAGCGCCTATGGGACTAGCGGGAGGTTTGCGAACACCGGGGAGCTGTTTTTT. Translating gives CSAYGTSGRFANTGELFF.